This T cell receptor (beta chain) was identified in a study of technical replicates of blood from a handful of donors. The CDR3 runs 15 residues. Germline values: CDR1 MDHEN, CDR2 SYDVKM. The J segment lost 0 bases and the V segment lost 6 bases, leaving 7 bases of the junction unmatched. Here immunoSEQ multiplex PCR was the method, and the copy in TCRdb shows in-frame clones only, minus some. Of more than 90,000 clones listed, 95% are singletons. The receptor's source is a human donor in good health. This chain uses TRBV28 with TRBJ2-7; TRBD1 agrees at 8 bases. Sequencing used T cells isolated from PBMCs. CDR3 amino acids: CASRDRALSSYEQYF. The CDR3 region has the DNA TGTGCCAGCAGGGACAGGGCCTTGAGCTCCTACGAGCAGTACTTC.